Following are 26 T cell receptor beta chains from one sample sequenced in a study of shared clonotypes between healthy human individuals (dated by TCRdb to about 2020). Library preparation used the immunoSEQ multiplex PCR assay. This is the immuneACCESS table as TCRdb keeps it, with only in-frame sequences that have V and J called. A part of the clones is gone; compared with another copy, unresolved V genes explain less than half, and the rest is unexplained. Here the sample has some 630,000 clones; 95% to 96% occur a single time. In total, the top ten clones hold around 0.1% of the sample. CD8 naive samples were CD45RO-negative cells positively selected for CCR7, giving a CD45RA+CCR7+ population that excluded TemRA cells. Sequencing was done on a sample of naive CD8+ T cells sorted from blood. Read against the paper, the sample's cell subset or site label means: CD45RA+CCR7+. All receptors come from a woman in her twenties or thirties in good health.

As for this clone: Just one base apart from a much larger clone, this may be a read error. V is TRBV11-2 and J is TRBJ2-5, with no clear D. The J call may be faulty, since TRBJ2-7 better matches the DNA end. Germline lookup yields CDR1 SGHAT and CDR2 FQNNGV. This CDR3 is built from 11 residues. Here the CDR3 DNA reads TGTGCCAGCAGCCCCTCCTACGAGCAGTACTTC. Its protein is CASSPSYEQYF.

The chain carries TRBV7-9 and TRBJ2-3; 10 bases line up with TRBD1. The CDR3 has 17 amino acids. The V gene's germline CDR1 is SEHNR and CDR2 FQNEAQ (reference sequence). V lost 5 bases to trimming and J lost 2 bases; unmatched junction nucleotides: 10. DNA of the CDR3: TGTGCCAGCAGCGGGAGCGGGACAGGGGACCCCACAGATACGCAGTATTTT. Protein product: CASSGSGTGDPTDTQYF.

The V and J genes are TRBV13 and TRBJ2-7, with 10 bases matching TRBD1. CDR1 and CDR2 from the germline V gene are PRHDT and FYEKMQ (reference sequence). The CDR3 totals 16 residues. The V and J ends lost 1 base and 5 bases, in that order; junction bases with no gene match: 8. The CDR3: CASSLAPGQGNNEQYF. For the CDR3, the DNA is TGTGCCAGCAGCTTAGCACCGGGACAGGGGAATAACGAGCAGTACTTC.

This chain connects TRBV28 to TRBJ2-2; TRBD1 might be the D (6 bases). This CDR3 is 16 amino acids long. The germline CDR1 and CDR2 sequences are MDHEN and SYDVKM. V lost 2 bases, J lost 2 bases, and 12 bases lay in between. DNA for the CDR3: TGTGCCAGCAGTTTAACGGGCAGGGGTAACACCGGGGAGCTGTTTTTT. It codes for CASSLTGRGNTGELFF.

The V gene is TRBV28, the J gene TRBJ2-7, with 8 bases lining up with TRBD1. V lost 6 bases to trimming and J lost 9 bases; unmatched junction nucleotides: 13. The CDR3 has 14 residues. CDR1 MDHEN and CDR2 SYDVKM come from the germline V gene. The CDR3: CASRPPTGAPRQYF. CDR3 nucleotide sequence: TGTGCCAGCAGACCGCCGACAGGGGCCCCAAGGCAGTACTTC.

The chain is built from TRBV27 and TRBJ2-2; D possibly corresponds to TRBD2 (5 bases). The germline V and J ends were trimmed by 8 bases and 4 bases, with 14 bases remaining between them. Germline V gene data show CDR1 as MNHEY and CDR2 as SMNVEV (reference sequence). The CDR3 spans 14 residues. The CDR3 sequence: CASSPRRGTGELFF. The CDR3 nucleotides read TGTGCCAGCTCGCCGCGCCGGGGCACCGGGGAGCTGTTTTTT.

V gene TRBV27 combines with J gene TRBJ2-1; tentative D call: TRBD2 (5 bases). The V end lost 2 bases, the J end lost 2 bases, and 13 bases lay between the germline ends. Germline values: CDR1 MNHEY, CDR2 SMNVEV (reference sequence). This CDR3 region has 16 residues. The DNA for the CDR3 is TGTGCCAGCAGTTTACGACTCGGGGATACCTACAATGAGCAGTTCTTC. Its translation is CASSLRLGDTYNEQFF.

CDR3 in amino acids: CASSFFSGGELFF. The CDR3 nucleotides are TGCGCCAGCAGCTTCTTCTCGGGCGGGGAGCTGTTTTTT. The chain links TRBV5-1 to TRBJ2-2; no reliable D call. V was shortened by 2 bases and J by 7 bases, with 9 bases between the two germline ends. This CDR3 comprises 13 residues. Germline CDR1 is SGHRS and CDR2 is YFSETQ.

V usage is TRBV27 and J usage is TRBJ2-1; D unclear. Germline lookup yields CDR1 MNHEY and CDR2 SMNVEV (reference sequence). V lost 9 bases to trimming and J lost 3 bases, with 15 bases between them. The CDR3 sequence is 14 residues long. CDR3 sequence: CASSPVYIYNEQFF. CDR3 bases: TGTGCCAGTTCGCCGGTTTATATCTACAATGAGCAGTTCTTC.

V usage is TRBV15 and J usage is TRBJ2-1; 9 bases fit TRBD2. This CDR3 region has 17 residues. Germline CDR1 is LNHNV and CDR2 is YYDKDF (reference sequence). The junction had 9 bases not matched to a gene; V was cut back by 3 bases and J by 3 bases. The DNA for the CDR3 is TGTGCCACCAGCAGCGCTGTAGCGGGAGCTTTCTACAATGAGCAGTTCTTC. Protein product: CATSSAVAGAFYNEQFF.

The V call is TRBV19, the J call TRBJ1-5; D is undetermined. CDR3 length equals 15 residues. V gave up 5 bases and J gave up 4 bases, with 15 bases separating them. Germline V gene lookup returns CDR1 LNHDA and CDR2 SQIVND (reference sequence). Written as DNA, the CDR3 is TGTGCCAGTAGTCTCGGGGTAGGACCGAATCAGCCCCAGCATTTT. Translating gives CASSLGVGPNQPQHF.

The DNA of the CDR3 is TGTGCCAGCAGCACGATTGTGGAGGGCTTCCAAGAGACCCAGTACTTC. This codes for CASSTIVEGFQETQYF. The V gene is TRBV27, the J gene TRBJ2-5, with D tentatively TRBD2 (6 bases). V was pared by 6 bases and J by 1 base, with 18 bases between. This CDR3 has 16 residues. Germline V CDR1 and CDR2: MNHEY, SMNVEV (reference sequence).

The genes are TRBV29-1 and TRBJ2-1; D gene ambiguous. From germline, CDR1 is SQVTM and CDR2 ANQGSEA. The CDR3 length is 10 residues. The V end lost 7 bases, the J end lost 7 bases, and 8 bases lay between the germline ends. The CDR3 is CSADPNEQFF. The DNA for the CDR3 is TGCAGCGCCGACCCAAATGAGCAGTTCTTC.

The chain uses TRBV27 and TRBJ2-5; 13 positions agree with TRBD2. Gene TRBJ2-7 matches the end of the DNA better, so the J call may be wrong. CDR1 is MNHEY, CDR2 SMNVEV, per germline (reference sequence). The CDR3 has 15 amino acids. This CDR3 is CASSVGTSGNYEQYF. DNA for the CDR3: TGTGCCAGCAGTGTTGGGACTAGCGGGAACTACGAGCAGTACTTC.

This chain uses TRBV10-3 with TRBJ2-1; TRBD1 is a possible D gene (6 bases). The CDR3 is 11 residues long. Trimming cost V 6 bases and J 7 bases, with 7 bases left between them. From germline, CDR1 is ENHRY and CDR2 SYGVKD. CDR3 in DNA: TGTGCCATCAGACAGGGAAATGAGCAGTTCTTC. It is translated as CAIRQGNEQFF.

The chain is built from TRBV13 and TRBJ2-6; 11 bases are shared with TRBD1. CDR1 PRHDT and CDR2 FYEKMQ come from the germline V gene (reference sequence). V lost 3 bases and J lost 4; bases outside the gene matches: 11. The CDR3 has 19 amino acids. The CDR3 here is CASSFLYRDRGFGANVLTF. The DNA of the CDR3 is TGTGCCAGCAGCTTCCTATATAGGGACAGGGGGTTCGGGGCCAACGTCCTGACTTTC.

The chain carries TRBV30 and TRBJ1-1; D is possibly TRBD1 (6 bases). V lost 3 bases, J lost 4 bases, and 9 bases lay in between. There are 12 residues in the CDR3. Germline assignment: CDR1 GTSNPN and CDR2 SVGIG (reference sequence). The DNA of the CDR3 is TGTGCCTGGAGGGGGGGGCTCACTGAAGCTTTCTTT. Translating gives CAWRGGLTEAFF. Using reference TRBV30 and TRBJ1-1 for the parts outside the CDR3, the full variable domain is SQTIHQWPATLVQPVGSPLSLECTVEGTSNPNLYWYRQAAGRGLQLLFYSVGIGQISSEVPQNLSASRPQDRQFILSSKKLLLSDSGFYLCAWRGGLTEAFFGQGTRLTVV.

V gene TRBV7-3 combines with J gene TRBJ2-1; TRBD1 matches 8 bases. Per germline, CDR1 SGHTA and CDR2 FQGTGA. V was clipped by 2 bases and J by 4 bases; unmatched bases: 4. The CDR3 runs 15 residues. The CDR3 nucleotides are TGTGCCAGCAGCTTAGAACAGGGGGTATACAATGAGCAGTTCTTC. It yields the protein CASSLEQGVYNEQFF.

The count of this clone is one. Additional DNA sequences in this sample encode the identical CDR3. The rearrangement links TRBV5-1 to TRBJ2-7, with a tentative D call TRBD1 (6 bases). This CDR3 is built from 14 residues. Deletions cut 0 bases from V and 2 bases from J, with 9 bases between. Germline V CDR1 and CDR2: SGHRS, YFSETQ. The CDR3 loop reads CASSLGRGPYEQYF. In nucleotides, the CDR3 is TGCGCCAGCAGCTTGGGCAGGGGACCCTACGAGCAGTACTTC.

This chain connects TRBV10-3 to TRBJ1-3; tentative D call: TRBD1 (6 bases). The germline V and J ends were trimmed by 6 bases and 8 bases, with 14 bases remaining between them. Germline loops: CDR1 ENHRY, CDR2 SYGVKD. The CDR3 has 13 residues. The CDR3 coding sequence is TGTGCCATCAGGCCCGAGGGGGTGGACACCATATATTTT. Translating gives CAIRPEGVDTIYF.

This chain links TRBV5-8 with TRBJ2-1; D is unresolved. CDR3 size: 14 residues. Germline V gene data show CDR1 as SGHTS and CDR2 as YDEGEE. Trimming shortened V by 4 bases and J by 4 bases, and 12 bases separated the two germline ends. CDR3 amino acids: CASSKGISYNEQFF. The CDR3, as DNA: TGTGCCAGCAGCAAAGGGATTTCTTACAATGAGCAGTTCTTC. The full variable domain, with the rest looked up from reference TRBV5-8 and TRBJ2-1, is EAGVTQSPTHLIKTRGQQATLRCSPISGHTSVYWYQQALGLGLQFLLWYDEGEERNRGNFPPRFSGRQFPNYSSELNVNALELEDSALYLCASSKGISYNEQFFGPGTRLTVL.

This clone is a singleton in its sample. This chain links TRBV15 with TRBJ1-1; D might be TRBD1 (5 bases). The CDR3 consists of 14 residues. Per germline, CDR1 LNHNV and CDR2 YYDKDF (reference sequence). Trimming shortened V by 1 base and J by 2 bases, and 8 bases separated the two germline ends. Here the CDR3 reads CATSRGGLNTEAFF. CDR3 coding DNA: TGTGCCACCAGCAGAGGGGGACTAAACACTGAAGCTTTCTTT. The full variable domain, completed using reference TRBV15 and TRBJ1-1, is DAMVIQNPRYQVTQFGKPVTLSCSQTLNHNVMYWYQQKSSQAPKLLFHYYDKDFNNEADTPDNFQSRRPNTSFCFLDIRSPGLGDTAMYLCATSRGGLNTEAFFGQGTRLTVV.

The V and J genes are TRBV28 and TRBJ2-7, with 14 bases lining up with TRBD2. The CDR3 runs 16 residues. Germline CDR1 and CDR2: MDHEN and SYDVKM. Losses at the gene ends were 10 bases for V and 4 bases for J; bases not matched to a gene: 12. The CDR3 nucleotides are TGTGCCACCACCCCGGGACTAGCGGGAGTTTCTTACGAGCAGTACTTC. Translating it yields CATTPGLAGVSYEQYF.

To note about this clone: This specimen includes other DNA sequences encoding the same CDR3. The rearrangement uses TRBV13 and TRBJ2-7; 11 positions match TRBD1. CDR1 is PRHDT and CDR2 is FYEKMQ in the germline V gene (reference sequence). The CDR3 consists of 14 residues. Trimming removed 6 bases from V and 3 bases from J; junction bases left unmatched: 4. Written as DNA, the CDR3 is TGTGCCAGCAGTCCTGGGACAGGGGGCTACGAGCAGTACTTC. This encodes CASSPGTGGYEQYF.

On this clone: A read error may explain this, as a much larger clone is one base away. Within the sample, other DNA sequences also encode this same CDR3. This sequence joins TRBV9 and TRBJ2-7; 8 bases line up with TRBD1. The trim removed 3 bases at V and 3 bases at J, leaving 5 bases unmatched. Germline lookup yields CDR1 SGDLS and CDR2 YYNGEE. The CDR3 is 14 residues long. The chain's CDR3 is CASSAGTGGYEQYF. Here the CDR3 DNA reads TGTGCCAGCAGCGCCGGGACAGGAGGCTACGAGCAGTACTTC.

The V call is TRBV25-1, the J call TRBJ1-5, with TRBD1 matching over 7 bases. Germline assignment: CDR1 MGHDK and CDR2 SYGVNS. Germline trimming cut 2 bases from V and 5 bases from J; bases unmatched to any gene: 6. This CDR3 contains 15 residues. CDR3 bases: TGTGCCAGCAGTGAAACAGGGGAGTTAGATCAGCCCCAGCATTTT. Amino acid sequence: CASSETGELDQPQHF.